These 21 T cell receptor beta chains originate from one sample sequenced in a study of shared clonotypes between healthy human individuals. TCRdb's copy holds only in-frame clones and misses some; the assay was immunoSEQ multiplex PCR. The sample yields some 1,600,000 clones, approximately 98% seen once. Sequenced sample: naive CD4+ T cells sorted from blood. Noted subset: CD45RA+ positively selected. The receptors come from a man aged 30 to 45 in good health.

The CDR3 region is CASAERGPGELFF. In DNA, the CDR3 is TGTGCCAGCGCTGAGCGGGGCCCCGGGGAGCTGTTTTTT. V gene TRBV18 combines with J gene TRBJ2-2; TRBD2 aligns across 7 bases. CDR3 length equals 13 residues. The germline gives CDR1 KGHSH, CDR2 LQKENI. V was clipped by 8 bases and J by 6 bases; unmatched bases: 6.

CDR3 nucleotides: TGTGCCAGCCTCGGGCAGATGAACAATGAGCAGTTCTTC. It codes for CASLGQMNNEQFF. V usage is TRBV28 and J usage is TRBJ2-1, with D uncertain. V lost 8 bases, J lost 5 bases, and 13 bases lay in between. The CDR3 loop spans 13 amino acids. Per germline, CDR1 MDHEN and CDR2 SYDVKM. The variable domain in full, completed from reference TRBV28 and TRBJ2-1, reads DVKVTQSSRYLVKRTGEKVFLECVQDMDHENMFWYRQDPGLGLRLIYFSYDVKMKEKGDIPEGYSVSREKKERFSLILESASTNQTSMYLCASLGQMNNEQFFGPGTRLTVL.

The chain uses TRBV7-8 and TRBJ1-1; possibly TRBD1 for D (5 bases). The CDR3 is made up of 15 amino acids. In germline, CDR1 is SGHVS, CDR2 FQNEAQ. V was shortened by 5 bases and J by 4 bases, with 17 bases between the two germline ends. In DNA form, the CDR3 reads TGTGCCAGCAGCGCCCTCAGGGTTTATTTCACTGAAGCTTTCTTT. This codes for CASSALRVYFTEAFF.

The chain is built from TRBV9 and TRBJ2-2, with TRBD2 identical over 14 bases. V lost 9 bases to trimming and J lost 3 bases; unmatched junction nucleotides: 16. The CDR3 is made up of 19 amino acids. CDR1 SGDLS and CDR2 YYNGEE come from the germline V gene. Here the CDR3 reads CATKRGTSGRIGDTGELFF. CDR3 coding DNA: TGTGCCACGAAACGGGGGACTAGCGGGAGAATTGGGGACACCGGGGAGCTGTTTTTT.

V gene TRBV28 combines with J gene TRBJ1-5; no clear D gene. V was cut by 6 bases and J by 0 bases, with 15 bases left in between. CDR1 is MDHEN, CDR2 SYDVKM, per germline. This CDR3 contains 16 residues. The CDR3 loop is CASRSPPGSSNQPQHF. The CDR3, as DNA: TGTGCCAGCAGGAGTCCCCCGGGGAGTAGCAATCAGCCCCAGCATTTT. Complete variable domain (other parts from reference TRBV28 and TRBJ1-5): DVKVTQSSRYLVKRTGEKVFLECVQDMDHENMFWYRQDPGLGLRLIYFSYDVKMKEKGDIPEGYSVSREKKERFSLILESASTNQTSMYLCASRSPPGSSNQPQHFGDGTRLSIL.

This rearrangement joins TRBV7-8 to TRBJ1-1, with 7 bases matching TRBD1. V lost 5 bases, J lost 10 bases, and 13 bases stayed unmatched. CDR1 is SGHVS, CDR2 FQNEAQ, per germline. The CDR3 extends over 14 amino acids. The CDR3 sequence is CASSPRWDSRAAFF. CDR3 DNA: TGTGCCAGCAGCCCTAGATGGGACAGCCGGGCAGCTTTCTTT.

The rearrangement joins TRBV14 to TRBJ2-7, with D maybe TRBD2 (6 bases). The CDR3 runs to 14 residues. Trimming took 4 bases from V and 3 from J, leaving 13 bases between them. Germline lookup yields CDR1 SGHDN and CDR2 FVKESK. CDR3 sequence (DNA): TGTGCCAGCAGCCGTAGCGGCGGGGACTACGAGCAGTACTTC. Its protein product is CASSRSGGDYEQYF.

The chain is built from TRBV5-1 and TRBJ2-2; 11 bases map to TRBD2. The V segment lost 7 bases and the J segment 2 bases; nucleotides outside the gene matches: 7. CDR1 is SGHRS, CDR2 YFSETQ, per germline. The CDR3 consists of 16 residues. The CDR3 DNA is TGCGCCAGCCAAAGACTAGCGGGGACTAACACCGGGGAGCTGTTTTTT. Protein sequence: CASQRLAGTNTGELFF.

Notes on this clone: One end of the junction fails to match germline, which may point to a read error. V is TRBV7-7 and J is TRBJ2-5; 8 bases are shared with TRBD2. This CDR3 is 14 amino acids long. Germline V lookup: CDR1 SSHAT, CDR2 FNYEAQ (reference sequence). The CDR3 here is CASSQAGVYETQYF. CDR3 bases: TGTGCTAGCAGCCAAGCGGGAGTTTATGAGACCCAGTACTTC. The full variable domain, completed using reference TRBV7-7 and TRBJ2-5, is GAGVSQSPRYKVTKRGQDVTLRCDPISSHATLYWYQQALGQGPEFLTYFNYEAQPDKSGLPSDRFSAERPEGSISTLTIQRTEQRDSAMYRCASSQAGVYETQYFGPGTRLLVL.

The V gene is TRBV11-2, the J gene TRBJ2-2; TRBD1 aligns across 7 bases. This CDR3 is 17 amino acids long. Germline CDR1 and CDR2: SGHAT and FQNNGV. V gave up 4 bases and J gave up 0 bases; unmatched junction bases: 8. CDR3 nucleotide sequence: TGTGCCAGCAGCTCATACGGGACAGATACGAACACCGGGGAGCTGTTTTTT. This translates into CASSSYGTDTNTGELFF.

The J gene is TRBJ2-5, the V gene TRBV5-1, with a possible D match to TRBD1 (6 bases). Per the germline V gene, CDR1 is SGHRS and CDR2 is YFSETQ. This CDR3 is 16 amino acids long. V dropped 0 bases and J dropped 5 bases, with 17 bases sitting between them. The CDR3 loop reads CASSLGGQRVAETQYF. The DNA for the CDR3 is TGCGCCAGCAGCTTGGGCGGACAGAGGGTAGCGGAGACCCAGTACTTC.

V and J are TRBV20-1 and TRBJ2-7; D is ambiguous. CDR1 is DFQATT and CDR2 is SNEGSKA in the germline V gene (reference sequence). The CDR3 totals 11 residues. V was trimmed by 6 bases and J by 2 bases, leaving 8 bases between them. CDR3 loop: CSAAWTYEQYF. The DNA for the CDR3 is TGCAGTGCGGCCTGGACCTACGAGCAGTACTTC.

J is TRBJ1-2 and V is TRBV15, with 9 bases lining up with TRBD1. The CDR3 contains 18 residues. The germline V gene has CDR1 LNHNV and CDR2 YYDKDF (reference sequence). Losses at the gene ends were 2 bases for V and 9 bases for J; bases not matched to a gene: 19. The CDR3 DNA reads as TGTGCCACCAGCAGAACTCGTAACTTCCGGGACAGGGATATTAGCTACACCTTC. Its protein product is CATSRTRNFRDRDISYTF.

This chain uses TRBV9 with TRBJ2-2, with 8 bases that match TRBD2. There are 17 residues in the CDR3. Germline V CDR1 and CDR2: SGDLS, YYNGEE. Trimming removed 0 bases from V and 0 bases from J; junction bases left unmatched: 4. DNA for the CDR3: TGTGCCAGCAGCGTAGACTTAGCGGGGACGAACACCGGGGAGCTGTTTTTT. Its translation: CASSVDLAGTNTGELFF.

The genes are TRBV6-1 and TRBJ2-7; D ambiguous. The CDR3 loop spans 13 amino acids. The V end was cut by 2 bases, the J end by 3 bases, with 8 bases between. Per germline, CDR1 MNHNS and CDR2 SASEGT. CDR3 nucleotides: TGTGCCAGCAGTGAAATCCCCCTCTACGAGCAGTACTTC. As protein: CASSEIPLYEQYF.

The J gene is TRBJ2-7, the V gene TRBV28, with D unclear. This CDR3 is built from 10 residues. Germline V lookup: CDR1 MDHEN, CDR2 SYDVKM. The ends were cut back, 6 bases at V and 3 bases at J, with 3 bases in the middle. The CDR3 DNA reads TGTGCCAGCAGGAACTACGAGCAGTACTTC. Its translation is CASRNYEQYF.

V and J are TRBV9 and TRBJ2-7, with a tentative D call TRBD2 (6 bases). CDR1 SGDLS and CDR2 YYNGEE come from the germline V gene. This CDR3 is built from 13 residues. Trimming cost V 3 bases and J 5 bases, with 12 bases left between them. The CDR3 nucleotides are TGTGCCAGCAGCGCTTCGGAGGGCCACGAGCAGTACTTC. This codes for CASSASEGHEQYF.

This chain links TRBV10-1 with TRBJ2-1, with 10 bases identical to TRBD2. Germline values: CDR1 WNHNN, CDR2 SYGVQD (reference sequence). J gave up 7 bases and V 2 bases, and 8 bases lay outside the gene matches. CDR3 length: 16 residues. CDR3 DNA: TGCGCCAGCAGTGAGATTCGAGCGGGAGGGCCGAATGAGCAGTTCTTC. Translated, it gives CASSEIRAGGPNEQFF.

V gene TRBV6-1 combines with J gene TRBJ2-3, with D unresolved. V was clipped by 2 bases and J by 2 bases, with 5 bases between them. The CDR3 contains 13 residues. CDR1 MNHNS and CDR2 SASEGT come from the germline V gene. CDR3 sequence: CASSELHTDTQYF. The CDR3 DNA sequence: TGTGCCAGCAGTGAACTCCACACAGATACGCAGTATTTT.

The chain has TRBV9 and TRBJ2-7; TRBD2 matches at 11 bases. V lost 4 bases and J lost 4; bases outside the gene matches: 7. Germline CDR1 and CDR2: SGDLS and YYNGEE. The CDR3 length is 15 residues. This chain's CDR3 is CASSFGLAGEYEQYF. The CDR3, as DNA: TGTGCCAGCAGCTTCGGACTAGCGGGCGAATACGAGCAGTACTTC.

The chain combines TRBV5-1 with TRBJ2-1; tentatively, D is TRBD1 (5 bases). Germline V gene sequence: CDR1 SGHRS, CDR2 YFSETQ. This CDR3 is built from 17 residues. Trimming took 4 bases from V and 0 from J, leaving 17 bases between them. The CDR3 DNA reads TGCGCCAGCAGCCCTCCTGGACACGTTAGCTCCTACAATGAGCAGTTCTTC. This translates into CASSPPGHVSSYNEQFF.